What follows describes a single T cell receptor beta chain. Its antigen is unknown. This entry is derived from a study of T cell responses to AZD1222 COVID-19 vaccine. Across the study: Second-dose intervals near 4 or 12 weeks were combined. Notes on the study in general: Nearly half of unique spike-specific TCRs reportedly avoided B.1.351 and B.1.1.7 mutated regions.

Here immunoSEQ multiplex PCR was the method, and the copy in TCRdb shows in-frame clones only, minus some. Of some 170,000 clones in the sample, around nine tenths were seen once. Germline V CDR1 and CDR2: MGHRA, YSYEKL. V lost 1 base, J lost 3 bases, and 13 bases lay in between. This CDR3 spans 16 amino acids. V is TRBV4-1 and J is TRBJ1-3, with D perhaps matching TRBD1 (5 bases). The receptor was derived from an adult in good health. The specimen comprised peripheral blood, sampled on day 0 of AZD1222 vaccination. CDR3 sequence reads: CASSQVQGRGGNTIYF. In nucleotides, the CDR3 is TGCGCCAGCAGCCAAGTGCAGGGACGCGGTGGAAACACCATATATTTT.